A single TCR beta chain is shown here with its context. These data belong to a study of OX40 agonist ivuxolimab in advanced cancers. The assay was immunoSEQ multiplex PCR, and TCRdb's table has in-frame clones only and misses some. The table has 57,000 or so clones, roughly nine tenths seen once. The V end was cut by 1 base, the J end by 1 base, with 10 bases between. Germline CDR1 is SNHLY and CDR2 is FYNNEI. The CDR3 contains 15 residues. The chain is built from TRBV2 and TRBJ2-5; tentative D call: TRBD2 (5 bases). The sequencing here drew on CD4+ or CD8+ T cells sorted from blood, taken in a trial of the OX40 agonist ivuxolimab. The receptor's source is an adult with an advanced solid tumor such as melanoma, head and neck, liver or kidney cancer. The CDR3 DNA reads as TGTGCCAGCAGTGAAGAGGCGGGCCTCCAAGAGACCCAGTACTTC. As protein: CASSEEAGLQETQYF.